This T cell receptor (beta chain) was captured by sequencing in a study of shared clonotypes between healthy human individuals. On the study more broadly: CD4 naive and memory got three plates each, CD8 naive two, CD8 memory one.

V lost 1 base and J 4 bases, leaving 2 bases between the germline ends. Germline V gives CDR1 GTSNPN, CDR2 SVGIG (reference sequence). The CDR3 has 11 amino acids. Sorted-subset replicate PCR reactions were performed with about 190 ng DNA, corresponding to roughly 29,000 T cell genomes. Assay: immunoSEQ multiplex PCR; the TCRdb copy retains only in-frame clones and omits some. This sample has over 950,000 clones, with approximately 75% found just once. Everyone who donated was a Caucasian adult who lived in Nashville, Tennessee. Comment on this clone: Its antigen is still unknown. The sample contains more than one DNA sequence encoding this CDR3.

General study findings and limits: Generally, naive subsets (rather than memory subsets) showed larger estimated richness.

Sequenced: memory CD4+ T cells from PBMCs. The sample's subset: CD45RA-negative fraction. The TCR sequence derives from a man younger than 30 in good health. Some clones in this sample may be carry-over from other donors' samples. The chain carries TRBV30 and TRBJ2-1; D gene ambiguous. CDR3 amino acids: CAWSDYNEQFF. CDR3 nucleotides: TGTGCCTGGAGTGATTACAATGAGCAGTTCTTC.